This TCR beta chain was profiled in a study of T cell responses to AZD1222 COVID-19 vaccine. The study, taken as a whole, reports: Possibly, clonal diversity was underestimated; donors were largely white British and included more females. Of the AZD1222 recipients, only 5 to 7 were seropositive at baseline.

The protocol was immunoSEQ multiplex PCR, while the TCRdb copy is restricted to in-frame clones and leaves out a portion. Found here are about 92,000 clones, about nine tenths of them singletons; the top ten hold less than 8%. This CDR3 contains 13 residues. V was trimmed by 6 bases and J by 0 bases, leaving 8 bases between them. A note on this clone: Its antigen is currently unknown.

This receptor was taken from an adult in good health. V usage is TRBV12-3 or TRBV12-4 and J usage is TRBJ1-2; the D gene is possibly TRBD1 (6 bases). The material was peripheral blood, obtained on day 0 of AZD1222 vaccination. The chain's CDR3 is CASRAGANYGYTF. As DNA, the CDR3 is TGTGCCAGCAGGGCAGGGGCTAACTATGGCTACACCTTC.